A single TCR beta chain is shown here with its context. The data belong to a study of OX40 agonist ivuxolimab in advanced cancers. For the study at large: Patients were infused with ivuxolimab every 2 weeks at 0.01 to 10 mg/kg.

The repertoire was sequenced with immunoSEQ multiplex PCR; TCRdb's copy has only in-frame clones and lacks some. This table has about 14,000 clones, about 81% appearing once. This specimen consisted of CD4+ or CD8+ T cells sorted from blood, obtained in a trial of the OX40 agonist ivuxolimab. The clonotype comes from an adult with an advanced solid tumor such as melanoma, head and neck, liver or kidney cancer.

The CDR3 here is CASSPGTTSEQYF. In DNA, the CDR3 is TGTGCCAGCAGTCCCGGGACAACCTCCGAGCAGTACTTC. The V and J genes are TRBV28 and TRBJ2-7; D might be TRBD1 (6 bases). The CDR3 is 13 amino acids. Germline V gene sequence: CDR1 MDHEN, CDR2 SYDVKM. V was clipped by 5 bases and J by 6 bases, with 14 bases between them.